The subject of this entry is one TCR beta chain. This clone has only one observation. What this receptor recognizes is not known. There are no base qualities to consult, and no much larger clone falls within one base. TCRbeta CDR3 regions were amplified from genomic DNA by means of the immunoSEQ Assay, a bias-controlled multiplex PCR. Per the source publication's procedure: The number of nucleated cells in each sample was estimated from the amplification of reference gene primers within the assay. To quantify the absolute abundance of each unique TCRbeta CDR3 rearrangement, sequence reads were collapsed and filtered. For each sample, productive Simpson clonality was calculated by taking the square root of Simpson's diversity index across productive rearrangements. TCRdb took this table from immuneACCESS and kept in-frame rearrangements with V and J called. Such tables lack part of the clones; where checked against another copy, unresolved V genes explain under half of the gap, and the rest is unexplained. That table gives V, J and clone size, and the DNA gave D and trimming. For this sample there are some 300,000 clones; approximately 88% appear just once. The leading ten clones occupy approximately 7.2% of the sample.

Cut back by 11 bases and 7 bases, the V and J ends lie 9 bases apart. Its CDR3 holds 9 amino acids, cysteine through phenylalanine. The kept DNA is CDR3 alone, 27 bases in frame from the first base. The germline V gene supplies CDR1 MDHEN and CDR2 SYDVKM. Another Seattle source contributed samples from volunteer blood donors who had recovered from COVID-19. Each collaborating institution followed its own protocols to collect whole blood in K2EDTA tubes. Collaborator samples were shipped for TCRbeta analysis as frozen whole blood, isolated PBMCs, or DNA extracted from either sample type. The record originates from a study of blood T cell repertoires in COVID-19 (dated by TCRdb to about 2020). Looking at the study overall: Samples from collaborators originated in the United States, Italy and Spain and spanned both the acute and convalescent phases of COVID-19. The prospective study material was composed of cDNA or gDNA derived from T cells, B-cell-depleted T cells, or PBMCs. The dataset comprised deeply sampled blood TCRbeta repertoires from subjects exposed to, actively infected with, or recovered from COVID-19. The samples were drawn from two sources: the first 160 participants of the ongoing ImmuneRACE study, and 950 to 1,500 subjects contributed by 6 global collaborators. A freely available public database, intended as a resource for researchers studying the immune response to SARS-CoV-2, is where the repertoires were released. Where available, HLA class I and class II types were taken from metadata supplied by the sample provider and were not determined by assay-based typing. Sample metadata almost always included a de-identified subject ID, COVID-19 status, age in years and sex.

Broader findings and caveats from the paper: The amount of clinical and demographic metadata varied by source and participant and was provided uncurated.

Material: peripheral blood. Rearrangement joined TRBV28 to TRBJ2-7, and the D gene may be TRBD1, 6 bases matching. The receptor was isolated from a woman in her twenties or thirties who had recovered from COVID-19. The nucleotide sequence is TGTGCCGCTGGACAGGAGCAGTACTTC. This gives the protein CAAGQEQYF.